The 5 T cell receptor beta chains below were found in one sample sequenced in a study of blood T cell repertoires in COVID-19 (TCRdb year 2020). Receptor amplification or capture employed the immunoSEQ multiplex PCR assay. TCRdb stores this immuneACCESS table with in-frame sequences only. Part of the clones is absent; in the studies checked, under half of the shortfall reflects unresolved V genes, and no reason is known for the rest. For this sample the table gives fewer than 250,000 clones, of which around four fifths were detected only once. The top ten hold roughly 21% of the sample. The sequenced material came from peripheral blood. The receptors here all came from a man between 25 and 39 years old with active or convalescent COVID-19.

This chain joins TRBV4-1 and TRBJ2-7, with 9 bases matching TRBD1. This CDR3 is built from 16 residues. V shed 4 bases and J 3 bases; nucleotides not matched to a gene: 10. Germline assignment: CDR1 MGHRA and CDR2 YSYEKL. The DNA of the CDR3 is TGCGCCAGCAGCCGAACATTACGGGACAGGGACTACGAGCAGTACTTC. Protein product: CASSRTLRDRDYEQYF.

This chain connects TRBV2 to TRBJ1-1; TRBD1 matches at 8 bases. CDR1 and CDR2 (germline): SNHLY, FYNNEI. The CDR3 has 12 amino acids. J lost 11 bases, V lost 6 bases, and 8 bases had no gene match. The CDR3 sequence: CASRIQGAGAFF. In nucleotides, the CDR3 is TGTGCCAGCAGAATTCAGGGGGCAGGGGCTTTCTTT.

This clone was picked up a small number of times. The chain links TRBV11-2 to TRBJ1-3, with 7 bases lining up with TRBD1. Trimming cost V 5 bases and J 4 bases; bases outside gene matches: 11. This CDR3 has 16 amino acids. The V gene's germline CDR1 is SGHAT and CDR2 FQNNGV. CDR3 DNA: TGTGCCAGCAGCACCCAGACAGGGTTGGTCGGAAACACCATATATTTT. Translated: CASSTQTGLVGNTIYF.

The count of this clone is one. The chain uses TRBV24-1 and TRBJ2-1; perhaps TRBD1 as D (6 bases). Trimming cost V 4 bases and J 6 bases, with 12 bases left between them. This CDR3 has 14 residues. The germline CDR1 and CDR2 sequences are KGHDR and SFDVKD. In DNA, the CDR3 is TGTGCCACCAGTGAAAACAGGGCGGTCAATGAGCAGTTCTTC. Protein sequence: CATSENRAVNEQFF.

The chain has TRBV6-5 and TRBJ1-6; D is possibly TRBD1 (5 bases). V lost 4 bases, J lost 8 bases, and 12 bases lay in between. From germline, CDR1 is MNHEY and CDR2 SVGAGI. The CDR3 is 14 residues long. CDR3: CASSFKWGDSPLHF. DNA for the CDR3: TGTGCCAGCAGTTTTAAGTGGGGCGATTCACCCCTCCACTTT.